Shown below are 24 T cell receptor beta chains from a single sample sequenced in a study of cytomegalovirus exposure and HLA in healthy donors. The primer mix had 60 Vbeta and 13 Jbeta primers. Clones were read by immunoSEQ multiplex PCR, and TCRdb kept only the in-frame ones, dropping some. This table holds over 100,000 clones, over 65% found once. The source material was PBMCs. These receptors were taken from a man aged 35 to 55 in good health and CMV-seronegative.

This chain connects TRBV5-4 to TRBJ1-2; D may be TRBD1 (6 bases). Germline CDR1 SGHNT, CDR2 YYREEE (reference sequence). CDR3 length: 14 residues. V was shortened by 3 bases and J by 3 bases, with 12 bases between the two germline ends. The CDR3 coding sequence is TGTGCCAGCAGCTCGCAGGGGTTGGACTATGGCTACACCTTC. Its translation is CASSSQGLDYGYTF.

This chain joins TRBV5-8 and TRBJ1-2; D may be TRBD1 (6 bases). This CDR3 has 15 residues. Germline V lookup: CDR1 SGHTS, CDR2 YDEGEE. The V end lost 2 bases, the J end lost 3 bases, and 14 bases lay between the germline ends. The CDR3 nucleotides read TGTGCCAGCAGCTTTAAACAGGGCCAGTACTATGGCTACACCTTC. Protein: CASSFKQGQYYGYTF. The whole variable domain, filled in from reference TRBV5-8 and TRBJ1-2, reads EAGVTQSPTHLIKTRGQQATLRCSPISGHTSVYWYQQALGLGLQFLLWYDEGEERNRGNFPPRFSGRQFPNYSSELNVNALELEDSALYLCASSFKQGQYYGYTFGSGTRLTVV.

The J gene is TRBJ2-1, the V gene TRBV29-1, with D possibly matching TRBD2 (6 bases). Trimming stripped 7 bases from V and 3 bases from J, with 7 bases between. Germline V CDR1 and CDR2: SQVTM, ANQGSEA. The CDR3 is 11 amino acids. The CDR3 sequence is CSGGIYNEQFF. In DNA form, the CDR3 reads TGCAGCGGCGGGATCTACAATGAGCAGTTCTTC.

This chain's CDR3 is CAIGIGQGSTGELFF. The CDR3 DNA reads TGTGCCATTGGGATTGGACAAGGTAGCACCGGGGAGCTGTTTTTT. V is TRBV19 and J is TRBJ2-2; maybe TRBD1 (5 bases). Deletions cut 10 bases from V and 4 bases from J, with 19 bases between. From germline, CDR1 is LNHDA and CDR2 SQIVND (reference sequence). The CDR3 covers 15 residues.

The V gene is TRBV7-8, the J gene TRBJ1-3, with TRBD1 identical over 8 bases. J lost 1 base, V lost 5 bases, and 7 bases had no gene match. From germline, CDR1 is SGHVS and CDR2 FQNEAQ. The CDR3 covers 16 residues. The CDR3 DNA follows: TGTGCCAGCAGCCCGAAGGACAGGGCGTCTGGAAACACCATATATTTT. It encodes CASSPKDRASGNTIYF. Filled out from reference TRBV7-8 and TRBJ1-3, the complete variable domain reads GAGVSQSPRYKVAKRGQDVALRCDPISGHVSLFWYQQALGQGPEFLTYFQNEAQLDKSGLPSDRFFAERPEGSVSTLKIQRTQQEDSAVYLCASSPKDRASGNTIYFGEGSWLTVV.

With regard to this clone: The same CDR3 can be traced to other DNA sequences in this sample. The V call is TRBV5-4, the J call TRBJ1-5, with 8 bases lining up with TRBD1. CDR1 is SGHNT and CDR2 is YYREEE in the germline V gene (reference sequence). The CDR3 has 16 amino acids. J gave up 3 bases and V 1 base, and 6 bases lay outside the gene matches. The CDR3 reads CASSLYTGGVNQPQHF. CDR3 DNA: TGTGCCAGCAGCTTGTATACAGGGGGAGTCAATCAGCCCCAGCATTTT. The full variable domain, with the rest looked up from reference TRBV5-4 and TRBJ1-5, is ETGVTQSPTHLIKTRGQQVTLRCSSQSGHNTVSWYQQALGQGPQFIFQYYREEENGRGNFPPRFSGLQFPNYSSELNVNALELDDSALYLCASSLYTGGVNQPQHFGDGTRLSIL.

The chain uses TRBV6-5 and TRBJ1-1; 8 bases are a match to TRBD1. From germline, CDR1 is MNHEY and CDR2 SVGAGI. Germline trimming cut 4 bases from V and 5 bases from J; bases unmatched to any gene: 9. This CDR3 is 15 amino acids long. CDR3 sequence (DNA): TGTGCCAGCAGTTTCGGACAGGGTGTGATAACTGAAGCTTTCTTT. It codes for CASSFGQGVITEAFF.

The genes are TRBV5-1 and TRBJ2-1; possible D gene TRBD2, 6 bases. Between the trimmed V and J ends, which lost 4 bases and 0 bases, there was a span of 14 bases. Germline CDR1 SGHRS, CDR2 YFSETQ. CDR3 length: 16 residues. The CDR3 DNA follows: TGCGCCAGCAGCGCGGAGGGGTCGAGCTCCTACAATGAGCAGTTCTTC. Protein sequence: CASSAEGSSSYNEQFF. Together with reference TRBV5-1 and TRBJ2-1, the CDR3 gives the full variable domain: KAGVTQTPRYLIKTRGQQVTLSCSPISGHRSVSWYQQTPGQGLQFLFEYFSETQRNKGNFPGRFSGRQFSNSRSEMNVSTLELGDSALYLCASSAEGSSSYNEQFFGPGTRLTVL.

About this clone itself: Germline is not matched at one junction end, which may reflect a read error. This chain connects TRBV7-9 to TRBJ2-5, with 9 nucleotides matching TRBD1. CDR3 length: 17 amino acids. The germline CDR1 and CDR2 sequences are SEHNR and FQNEAQ (reference sequence). In nucleotides, the CDR3 is TGTTCCAGCAGCTTAGGGGAACTGGACAGGGGCCAAGAGACCCAGTACTTC. Protein product: CSSSLGELDRGQETQYF.

J is TRBJ2-2 and V is TRBV7-2; D might be TRBD1 (5 bases). This CDR3 is built from 13 residues. Germline V lookup: CDR1 SGHTA, CDR2 FQGNSA. V was pared by 5 bases and J by 6 bases, with 10 bases between. CDR3 residues: CASSPGFPGELFF. The CDR3 nucleotides are TGTGCCAGCAGCCCAGGGTTTCCCGGGGAGCTGTTTTTT.

This chain links TRBV7-3 with TRBJ2-3, with 8 bases matching TRBD2. J lost 3 bases, V lost 5 bases, and 7 bases had no gene match. The CDR3 length is 15 residues. The V gene's germline CDR1 is SGHTA and CDR2 FQGTGA. CDR3: CASSLGLGRTDTQYF. The CDR3 region has the DNA TGTGCCAGCAGCCTGGGACTAGGAAGAACAGATACGCAGTATTTT.

V is TRBV5-1 and J is TRBJ1-1; no clear D gene. Germline assignment: CDR1 SGHRS and CDR2 YFSETQ. The CDR3 runs 18 residues. Trimming cost V 2 bases and J 0 bases, with 20 bases left between them. The CDR3 DNA reads TGCGCCAGCAGCTTTCTACAGAGTAACCCTACCATGAACACTGAAGCTTTCTTT. Translating it yields CASSFLQSNPTMNTEAFF. Drawing the rest from reference TRBV5-1 and TRBJ1-1, the complete variable domain is KAGVTQTPRYLIKTRGQQVTLSCSPISGHRSVSWYQQTPGQGLQFLFEYFSETQRNKGNFPGRFSGRQFSNSRSEMNVSTLELGDSALYLCASSFLQSNPTMNTEAFFGQGTRLTVV.

This chain links TRBV29-1 with TRBJ2-5, with 7 nucleotides matching TRBD1. This CDR3 is built from 11 residues. CDR1 is SQVTM and CDR2 is ANQGSEA in the germline V gene. The ends lost 7 bases at V and 4 bases at J; junction bases unmatched: 3. DNA of the CDR3: TGCAGCGCAACAGGGGTAGAGACCCAGTACTTC. As protein: CSATGVETQYF.

This chain uses TRBV7-2 with TRBJ2-3; D is unresolved. Germline V lookup: CDR1 SGHTA, CDR2 FQGNSA. The CDR3 loop spans 15 amino acids. The ends were cut back, 2 bases at V and 0 bases at J, with 9 bases in the middle. CDR3 protein: CASSLRAASTDTQYF. The CDR3 DNA reads as TGTGCCAGCAGCTTACGCGCCGCTAGCACAGATACGCAGTATTTT.

The chain couples TRBV5-1 to TRBJ2-3; tentative D call: TRBD1 (6 bases). CDR3 size: 16 residues. Germline V CDR1 and CDR2: SGHRS, YFSETQ. V was trimmed by 0 bases and J by 0 bases, leaving 11 bases between them. CDR3 DNA: TGCGCCAGCAGCTTGGAGGGGGACCCAAGCACAGATACGCAGTATTTT. This gives the protein CASSLEGDPSTDTQYF. Combining the CDR3 with reference TRBV5-1 and TRBJ2-3 gives the whole variable domain KAGVTQTPRYLIKTRGQQVTLSCSPISGHRSVSWYQQTPGQGLQFLFEYFSETQRNKGNFPGRFSGRQFSNSRSEMNVSTLELGDSALYLCASSLEGDPSTDTQYFGPGTRLTVL.

Here the CDR3 reads CASSETSRRTQYF. The CDR3 DNA is TGTGCCAGCAGCGAAACTAGTCGGCGTACGCAGTATTTT. The chain carries TRBV6-1 and TRBJ2-3, with D possibly matching TRBD2 (5 bases). V lost 6 bases, J lost 8 bases, and 15 bases lay in between. CDR3 size: 13 residues. Germline CDR1 reads MNHNS; CDR2 reads SASEGT.

The chain carries TRBV19 and TRBJ1-3; tentatively, D is TRBD1 (5 bases). Germline CDR1 LNHDA, CDR2 SQIVND (reference sequence). V was pared by 2 bases and J by 3 bases, with 14 bases between. The CDR3 loop spans 16 amino acids. The CDR3 DNA sequence: TGTGCCAGTAGTATACGCAGGGAGGCTGGTGGAAACACCATATATTTT. Translation: CASSIRREAGGNTIYF.

This sequence joins TRBV5-4 and TRBJ2-7, with a tentative D call TRBD2 (6 bases). The CDR3 loop spans 15 amino acids. The V gene's germline CDR1 is SGHNT and CDR2 YYREEE (reference sequence). With 1 base removed from V and 2 bases from J, the gap between germline ends came to 13 bases. The CDR3 region has the DNA TGTGCCAGCAGCTTGAAGGCGGGGTCGACCTACGAGCAGTACTTC. Amino acids: CASSLKAGSTYEQYF.

V gene TRBV10-2 combines with J gene TRBJ2-1; perhaps TRBD2 as D (7 bases). CDR1 is WSHSY and CDR2 is SAAADI in the germline V gene. The CDR3 totals 18 residues. Trimming left V 3 bases short and J 1 base short, with 19 bases between. CDR3 loop: CASSELVGGAGSYNEQFF. The CDR3 DNA reads as TGCGCCAGCAGTGAATTGGTGGGGGGGGCCGGTTCCTACAATGAGCAGTTCTTC.

The gene calls are TRBV9 and TRBJ1-6; D ambiguous. Germline V CDR1 and CDR2: SGDLS, YYNGEE. The germline V and J ends were trimmed by 1 base and 8 bases, with 10 bases remaining between them. This CDR3 spans 14 amino acids. The chain's CDR3 is CASSVSGGYSPLHF. CDR3 sequence (DNA): TGTGCCAGCAGCGTAAGCGGCGGCTATTCACCCCTCCACTTT.

This clone was counted a single time. In nucleotides, the CDR3 is TGTGCCAGCAGCTTTTCCCAGGGCACTGAAGCTTTCTTT. Its translation: CASSFSQGTEAFF. V is TRBV7-2 and J is TRBJ1-1, with D tentatively TRBD1 (5 bases). V lost 3 bases and J 4 bases, leaving 9 bases between the germline ends. Germline CDR1 is SGHTA and CDR2 is FQGNSA. The CDR3 has 13 residues.

The CDR3 coding sequence is TGTGCCAGCTCACTCGCGGACAGGGCTAATTCACCCCTCCACTTT. This codes for CASSLADRANSPLHF. The rearrangement uses TRBV18 and TRBJ1-6; 8 nucleotides line up with TRBD1. Losses at the gene ends were 4 bases for V and 6 bases for J; bases not matched to a gene: 5. The CDR3 length is 15 residues. Germline V gene lookup returns CDR1 KGHSH and CDR2 LQKENI.

This rearrangement joins TRBV7-8 to TRBJ2-5, with 7 bases identical to TRBD1. Germline CDR1 SGHVS, CDR2 FQNEAQ. This CDR3 comprises 15 residues. J lost 4 bases, V lost 2 bases, and 7 bases had no gene match. The CDR3 protein is CASSLPGTDVETQYF. Written as DNA, the CDR3 is TGTGCCAGCAGCTTACCCGGGACAGACGTAGAGACCCAGTACTTC.

This clone has only a few counts. One junction end disagrees with the germline gene, perhaps due to a read error. V gene TRBV7-7 combines with J gene TRBJ2-1, with 15 bases that match TRBD2. Per germline, CDR1 SSHAT and CDR2 FNYEAQ (reference sequence). The CDR3 covers 15 residues. As DNA, the CDR3 is TGTGCTAGCAGCCGGGGACTAGCGGGGGGAGGTGAGCAGTTCTTC. This codes for CASSRGLAGGGEQFF.